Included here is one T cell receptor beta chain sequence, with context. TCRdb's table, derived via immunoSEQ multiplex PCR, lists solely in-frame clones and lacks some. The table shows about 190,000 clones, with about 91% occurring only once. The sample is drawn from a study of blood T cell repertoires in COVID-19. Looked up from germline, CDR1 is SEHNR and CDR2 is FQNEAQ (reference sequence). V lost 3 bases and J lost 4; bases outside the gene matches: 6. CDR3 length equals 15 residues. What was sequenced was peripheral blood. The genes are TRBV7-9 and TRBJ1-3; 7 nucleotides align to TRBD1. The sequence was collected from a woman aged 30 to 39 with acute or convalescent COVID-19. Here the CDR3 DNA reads TGTGCCAGCAGCTTCCGGGACAGCCTGGGAAACACCATATATTTT. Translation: CASSFRDSLGNTIYF. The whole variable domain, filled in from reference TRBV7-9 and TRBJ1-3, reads DTGVSQNPRHKITKRGQNVTFRCDPISEHNRLYWYRQTLGQGPEFLTYFQNEAQLEKSRLLSDRFSAERPKGSFSTLEIQRTEQGDSAMYLCASSFRDSLGNTIYFGEGSWLTVV.